The 25 T cell receptor beta chains in this list originate from one sample, sequenced in a study of T cell repertoires in cytomegalovirus infection. Their antigens are not known. One entry per CDR3 protein, called by TCRdb with MiXCR from the reads. Among 350,000 to 400,000 distinct CDR3 sequences listed, around a third were seen once. The starting material was cultured PBMCs, obtained from culture after CMV antigen stimulation. The receptors come from a human donor in good health (CMV status not recorded). Some clones in this sample may be carry-over from other donors' samples.

The chain has TRBV24-1 and TRBJ2-1; 14 nucleotides match TRBD2. CDR3 length: 16 residues. Germline loops: CDR1 KGHDR, CDR2 SFDVKD. After removal of 4 bases from V and 5 bases from J, the junction contained 3 bases not matched to a gene. The CDR3 loop is CATSETSGRVHNEQFF. Written as DNA, the CDR3 is TGTGCCACCAGTGAGACTAGCGGGAGGGTTCACAATGAGCAGTTCTTC.

CDR3 sequence reads: CASSLGGGRLMNTEAFF. The CDR3 DNA sequence: TGTGCCAGCAGCTTAGGGGGCGGACGGCTCATGAACACTGAAGCTTTCTTT. The chain couples TRBV11-2 to TRBJ1-1; TRBD1 might be the D (5 bases). The CDR3 spans 17 residues. Trimming left V 1 base short and J 0 bases short, with 15 bases between. CDR1 is SGHAT and CDR2 is FQNNGV in the germline V gene.

The chain joins TRBV5-8 to TRBJ2-1; TRBD2 is a possible D gene (6 bases). The CDR3 is 15 amino acids. Germline values: CDR1 SGHTS, CDR2 YDEGEE. V shed 6 bases and J shed 0 bases, with 13 bases lying between them. CDR3 nucleotides: TGTGCCAGCATCAGGACCGGGAGCTCCTACAATGAGCAGTTCTTC. Translation gives CASIRTGSSYNEQFF.

The rearrangement links TRBV7-9 to TRBJ2-3; TRBD2 matches 9 bases. Germline assignment: CDR1 SEHNR and CDR2 FQNEAQ (reference sequence). Trimming cost V 3 bases and J 0 bases; bases outside gene matches: 16. The CDR3 contains 20 residues. Here the CDR3 DNA reads TGTGCCAGCAGCTTCCCCACTAGCGGGCGCAATGAAAGGAGCACAGATACGCAGTATTTT. Residues: CASSFPTSGRNERSTDTQYF.

This chain joins TRBV7-2 and TRBJ1-6; maybe TRBD1 (5 bases). V was pared by 6 bases and J by 13 bases, with 16 bases between. The CDR3 contains 13 residues. Germline V gene sequence: CDR1 SGHTA, CDR2 FQGNSA. The CDR3 coding sequence is TGTGCCAGCAGGGCCCCGGGACCCAACCCCCTCCACTTT. Protein product: CASRAPGPNPLHF. Full variable domain (outside the CDR3, taken from reference TRBV7-2 and TRBJ1-6): GAGVSQSPSNKVTEKGKDVELRCDPISGHTALYWYRQSLGQGLEFLIYFQGNSAPDKSGLPSDRFSAERTGGSVSTLTIQRTQQEDSAVYLCASRAPGPNPLHFGNGTRLTVT.

This chain connects TRBV6-5 to TRBJ1-1; 7 nucleotides agree with TRBD1. CDR3 length equals 15 residues. The J segment lost 1 base and the V segment lost 5 bases, leaving 7 bases of the junction unmatched. Germline-derived CDR1 and CDR2 are MNHEY and SVGAGI. For the CDR3, the DNA is TGTGCCAGCAGTCGATGGACAGGAGCGAACACTGAAGCTTTCTTT. It codes for CASSRWTGANTEAFF.

The chain combines TRBV6-5 with TRBJ1-1, with D unclear. The germline CDR1 and CDR2 sequences are MNHEY and SVGAGI. The CDR3 runs 15 residues. The V end was cut by 6 bases, the J end by 0 bases, with 14 bases between. In nucleotides, the CDR3 is TGTGCCAGCAGACCCTATGGACTTTTGAACACTGAAGCTTTCTTT. Translated, it gives CASRPYGLLNTEAFF.

V usage is TRBV7-6 and J usage is TRBJ2-5, with D uncertain. Trimming removed 3 bases from V and 3 bases from J, with 11 bases in between. Germline values: CDR1 SGHVS, CDR2 FNYEAQ. The CDR3 runs to 14 residues. This chain's CDR3 is CASSFIGTEETQYF. The CDR3 DNA follows: TGTGCCAGCAGCTTTATAGGAACAGAAGAGACCCAGTACTTC.

This clonotype has a handful of counts. The rearrangement joins TRBV12-3 or TRBV12-4 to TRBJ2-7; 9 bases align to TRBD1. CDR3 length equals 15 residues. J was trimmed by 0 bases and V by 5 bases; bases with no gene match: 5. The CDR3 loop is CASSDPGQGSYEQYF. The CDR3 bases are TGTGCCAGCAGTGATCCGGGACAGGGCTCCTACGAGCAGTACTTC.

This sequence joins TRBV12-3 or TRBV12-4 and TRBJ2-7, with 8 bases lining up with TRBD2. Trimming at V came to 6 bases and at J to 2 bases, leaving 9 bases not matched to a gene. The CDR3 spans 15 residues. CDR3 nucleotide sequence: TGTGCCAGCAGCCACTTGAGCGGGAGTGCCTACGAGCAGTACTTC. It specifies CASSHLSGSAYEQYF.

The rearrangement links TRBV4-3 to TRBJ2-1; D possibly corresponds to TRBD2 (6 bases). Trimming shortened V by 1 base and J by 10 bases, and 11 bases separated the two germline ends. The germline CDR1 and CDR2 sequences are LGHNA and YSLEER. CDR3 length equals 13 residues. The CDR3 spells CASSQATGEEQFF. The CDR3 region has the DNA TGCGCCAGCAGCCAAGCGACGGGGGAGGAGCAGTTCTTC.

There are many counts of this clonotype. V gene TRBV6-2 or TRBV6-3 combines with J gene TRBJ1-1, with 10 bases matching TRBD1. Germline CDR1 is MNHEY and CDR2 is SVGEGT. V was clipped by 2 bases and J by 2 bases; unmatched bases: 8. This CDR3 spans 17 amino acids. The CDR3 region is CASSYLTGTGANTEAFF. CDR3 coding DNA: TGTGCCAGCAGTTACCTAACCGGGACAGGGGCCAACACTGAAGCTTTCTTT.

This clonotype is medium-sized in the sample. The genes are TRBV28 and TRBJ2-2; D remains ambiguous. Germline CDR1 and CDR2: MDHEN and SYDVKM. This CDR3 is built from 15 residues. V was cut by 5 bases and J by 4 bases, with 14 bases left in between. CDR3 sequence: CASSQTRAATGELFF. CDR3 nucleotide sequence: TGTGCCAGCAGTCAGACCCGGGCGGCCACCGGGGAGCTGTTTTTT.

The rearrangement links TRBV6-2 or TRBV6-3 to TRBJ2-1, with D uncertain. The CDR3 totals 16 residues. V was pared by 6 bases and J by 0 bases, with 15 bases between. In germline, CDR1 is MNHEY, CDR2 SVGEGT. CDR3 in amino acids: CASSPYGQSSYNEQFF. The CDR3 bases are TGTGCCAGCAGCCCCTACGGGCAAAGCTCCTACAATGAGCAGTTCTTC.

The chain is built from TRBV5-4 and TRBJ1-4; 9 bases agree with TRBD1. The V gene end was trimmed by 2 bases and the J gene end by 7 bases; junction bases not matched to a gene: 6. CDR3 length: 15 amino acids. The V gene's germline CDR1 is SGHNT and CDR2 YYREEE (reference sequence). The CDR3 nucleotides read TGTGCCAGCAGCTTCGGAGGGACAGGGACTGAAAAACTGTTTTTT. Amino acid sequence: CASSFGGTGTEKLFF.

This clonotype was counted between two and nine times. The chain employs TRBV12-3 or TRBV12-4 and TRBJ1-4, with D possibly TRBD1 on 6 matching bases. V was trimmed by 6 bases and J by 4 bases, leaving 12 bases between them. The CDR3 sequence is 14 residues long. Here the CDR3 DNA reads TGTGCCAGCAGCCCGACAGGATATAATGAAAAACTGTTTTTT. Protein product: CASSPTGYNEKLFF.

This clonotype was detected a few times. The chain carries TRBV19 and TRBJ1-1, with 11 bases aligning to TRBD1. Germline V CDR1 and CDR2: LNHDA, SQIVND (reference sequence). The CDR3 spans 15 residues. V trimming: 10 bases; J trimming: 5 bases; junction bases outside the gene matches: 12. The CDR3 here is CATSLDRGRKTEAFF. In DNA form, the CDR3 reads TGTGCCACCTCACTGGACAGGGGGCGCAAGACTGAAGCTTTCTTT.

The table lists this clonotype with a few counts. The chain couples TRBV7-8 to TRBJ2-7; weak D call: TRBD1 (5 bases). The V end lost 3 bases, the J end lost 5 bases, and 11 bases lay between the germline ends. This CDR3 spans 13 amino acids. The germline V gene encodes CDR1 SGHVS and CDR2 FQNEAQ. The CDR3 DNA sequence: TGTGCCAGCAGCTTGGACATGGAACACGAGCAGTACTTC. It encodes CASSLDMEHEQYF.

This chain joins TRBV27 and TRBJ1-1, with D hard to call. The CDR3 covers 15 residues. The germline V gene encodes CDR1 MNHEY and CDR2 SMNVEV (reference sequence). V was trimmed by 8 bases and J by 0 bases, leaving 16 bases between them. CDR3 nucleotide sequence: TGTGCCAGCGGGAGGGCTCTTCTGATGAACACTGAAGCTTTCTTT. Amino acids: CASGRALLMNTEAFF.

The chain uses TRBV4-2 and TRBJ2-5, with no clear D. This CDR3 region has 13 residues. The V gene's germline CDR1 is LGHNA and CDR2 YNFKEQ. V gave up 5 bases and J gave up 2 bases, with 9 bases separating them. The CDR3 here is CASSSGEQETQYF. The CDR3, as DNA: TGTGCCAGCAGCTCAGGTGAACAAGAGACCCAGTACTTC.

V and J are TRBV19 and TRBJ2-1, with D uncertain. V was shortened by 3 bases and J by 0 bases, with 12 bases between the two germline ends. The CDR3 covers 16 residues. The germline V gene has CDR1 LNHDA and CDR2 SQIVND (reference sequence). This chain's CDR3 is CASSILPSSSYNEQFF. Written as DNA, the CDR3 is TGTGCCAGTAGTATCCTCCCTTCAAGCTCCTACAATGAGCAGTTCTTC. The full variable domain, rest sourced from reference TRBV19 and TRBJ2-1, is DGGITQSPKYLFRKEGQNVTLSCEQNLNHDAMYWYRQDPGQGLRLIYYSQIVNDFQKGDIAEGYSVSREKKESFPLTVTSAQKNPTAFYLCASSILPSSSYNEQFFGPGTRLTVL.

The CDR3 spells CASRTSGGLSYNEQFF. The CDR3 DNA sequence: TGTGCCAGCAGAACCAGCGGGGGCCTCTCCTACAATGAGCAGTTCTTC. This chain links TRBV11-1 with TRBJ2-1, with TRBD2 identical over 8 bases. The length of the CDR3 is 16 residues. Germline V CDR1 and CDR2: SGHAT, FQDESV (reference sequence). V lost 6 bases to trimming and J lost 0 bases; unmatched junction nucleotides: 7.

This chain joins TRBV12-3 or TRBV12-4 and TRBJ2-7, with D hard to call. This CDR3 comprises 12 residues. Trimming took off 3 bases at V and 4 bases at J, with 7 bases between the two ends. The CDR3 DNA reads TGTGCCAGCAGTTTCGTAGAGTACGAGCAGTACTTC. This gives the protein CASSFVEYEQYF.

The J gene is TRBJ2-1, the V gene TRBV7-9; 10 nucleotides agree with TRBD2. The germline CDR1 and CDR2 sequences are SEHNR and FQNEAQ (reference sequence). The CDR3 has 13 residues. The trim removed 2 bases at V and 8 bases at J, leaving 0 bases unmatched. The CDR3 sequence: CASSLTSGDEQFF. The CDR3 DNA reads as TGTGCCAGCAGCTTAACTAGCGGGGATGAGCAGTTCTTC.

The rearrangement joins TRBV6-2 or TRBV6-3 to TRBJ2-7; possibly TRBD1 or TRBD2 for D (6 bases each). The CDR3 is 13 residues long. Trimming shortened V by 7 bases and J by 4 bases, and 14 bases separated the two germline ends. The V gene's germline CDR1 is MNHEY and CDR2 SVGEGT. The CDR3 loop reads CASTWRGSYEQYV. The CDR3 DNA is TGTGCCAGCACTTGGAGGGGGAGTTACGAGCAGTACGTC.